Reported below is one T cell receptor (beta chain). Its antigen is still unknown. The data belong to a study of radiotherapy plus CTLA-4 blockade in lung cancer. For the study at large: Among enrolled patients, 15% to 20% responded and approximately 33% achieved disease control. The study, taken as a whole, reports: Blood saw expansion of tumor-derived TCR clones after radiotherapy plus ipilimumab.

The table came from immunoSEQ multiplex PCR; TCRdb's copy has only in-frame clones and leaves some out. The sample lists tens of thousands of clones; roughly 86% were seen once. Those with chemo-refractory metastatic non-small-cell lung cancer were treated with focal radiation combined with CTLA-4 blockade using ipilimumab. Sequencing was performed on peripheral blood, taken from a patient treated with radiotherapy plus ipilimumab. This TCR derives from a human donor with non-small cell lung cancer that progressed on radiotherapy plus ipilimumab.

DNA of the CDR3: TGTGCCAGCTCACCAGGTGTAGCGGGGGGCTACGAGCAGTACTTC. This codes for CASSPGVAGGYEQYF. The V gene is TRBV18, the J gene TRBJ2-7; 10 bases line up with TRBD2. The germline CDR1 and CDR2 sequences are KGHSH and LQKENI. The CDR3 is 15 residues long. V shed 2 bases and J 3 bases; nucleotides not matched to a gene: 4.